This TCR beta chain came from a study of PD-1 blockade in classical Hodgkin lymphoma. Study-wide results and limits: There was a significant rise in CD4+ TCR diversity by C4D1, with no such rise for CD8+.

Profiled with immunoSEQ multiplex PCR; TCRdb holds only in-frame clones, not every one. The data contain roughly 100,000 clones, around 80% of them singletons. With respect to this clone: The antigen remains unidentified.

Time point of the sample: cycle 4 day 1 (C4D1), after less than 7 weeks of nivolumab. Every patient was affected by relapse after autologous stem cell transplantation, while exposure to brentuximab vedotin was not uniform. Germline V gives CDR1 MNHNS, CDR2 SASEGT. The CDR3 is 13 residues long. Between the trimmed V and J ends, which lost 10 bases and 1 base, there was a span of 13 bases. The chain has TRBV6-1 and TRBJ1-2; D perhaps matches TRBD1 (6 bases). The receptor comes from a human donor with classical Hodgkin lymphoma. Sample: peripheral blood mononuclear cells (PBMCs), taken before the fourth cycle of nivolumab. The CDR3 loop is CATGGSVNYGYTF. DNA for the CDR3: TGTGCCACCGGGGGCAGCGTTAACTATGGCTACACCTTC.